This TCR beta chain stems from a study of blood T cell repertoires in COVID-19. Overall study context: Italy, Spain and the United States were the sources of the convalescent and acute COVID-19 samples. The analysed material was cDNA or gDNA that came from T cells, B-cell-depleted T cells, or PBMCs.

Original processing notes: Amplification from reference gene primers served as the basis for estimated nucleated cell counts. Here immunoSEQ multiplex PCR was the method, and the copy in TCRdb shows in-frame clones only, minus some. The DNA gave D and trimming, while V, J and clone size come from that table. The data hold roughly 160,000 clones, with approximately 90% observed a single time. In its sample, this clone was seen once. Trimming took off 6 bases at V and 4 bases at J, with 12 bases between the two ends. CDR3 length: 13 amino acids. Germline values: CDR1 MNHEY, CDR2 SMNVEV (reference sequence).

The sequenced sample consisted of peripheral blood. This TCR was recovered from a man aged 45-65 years who had recovered from COVID-19. The chain links TRBV27 to TRBJ2-5, with a tentative D call TRBD1 (5 bases). For the CDR3, the DNA is TGTGCCAGCAGCCTCAGGGTGGGAGAGACCCAGTACTTC. It codes for CASSLRVGETQYF.